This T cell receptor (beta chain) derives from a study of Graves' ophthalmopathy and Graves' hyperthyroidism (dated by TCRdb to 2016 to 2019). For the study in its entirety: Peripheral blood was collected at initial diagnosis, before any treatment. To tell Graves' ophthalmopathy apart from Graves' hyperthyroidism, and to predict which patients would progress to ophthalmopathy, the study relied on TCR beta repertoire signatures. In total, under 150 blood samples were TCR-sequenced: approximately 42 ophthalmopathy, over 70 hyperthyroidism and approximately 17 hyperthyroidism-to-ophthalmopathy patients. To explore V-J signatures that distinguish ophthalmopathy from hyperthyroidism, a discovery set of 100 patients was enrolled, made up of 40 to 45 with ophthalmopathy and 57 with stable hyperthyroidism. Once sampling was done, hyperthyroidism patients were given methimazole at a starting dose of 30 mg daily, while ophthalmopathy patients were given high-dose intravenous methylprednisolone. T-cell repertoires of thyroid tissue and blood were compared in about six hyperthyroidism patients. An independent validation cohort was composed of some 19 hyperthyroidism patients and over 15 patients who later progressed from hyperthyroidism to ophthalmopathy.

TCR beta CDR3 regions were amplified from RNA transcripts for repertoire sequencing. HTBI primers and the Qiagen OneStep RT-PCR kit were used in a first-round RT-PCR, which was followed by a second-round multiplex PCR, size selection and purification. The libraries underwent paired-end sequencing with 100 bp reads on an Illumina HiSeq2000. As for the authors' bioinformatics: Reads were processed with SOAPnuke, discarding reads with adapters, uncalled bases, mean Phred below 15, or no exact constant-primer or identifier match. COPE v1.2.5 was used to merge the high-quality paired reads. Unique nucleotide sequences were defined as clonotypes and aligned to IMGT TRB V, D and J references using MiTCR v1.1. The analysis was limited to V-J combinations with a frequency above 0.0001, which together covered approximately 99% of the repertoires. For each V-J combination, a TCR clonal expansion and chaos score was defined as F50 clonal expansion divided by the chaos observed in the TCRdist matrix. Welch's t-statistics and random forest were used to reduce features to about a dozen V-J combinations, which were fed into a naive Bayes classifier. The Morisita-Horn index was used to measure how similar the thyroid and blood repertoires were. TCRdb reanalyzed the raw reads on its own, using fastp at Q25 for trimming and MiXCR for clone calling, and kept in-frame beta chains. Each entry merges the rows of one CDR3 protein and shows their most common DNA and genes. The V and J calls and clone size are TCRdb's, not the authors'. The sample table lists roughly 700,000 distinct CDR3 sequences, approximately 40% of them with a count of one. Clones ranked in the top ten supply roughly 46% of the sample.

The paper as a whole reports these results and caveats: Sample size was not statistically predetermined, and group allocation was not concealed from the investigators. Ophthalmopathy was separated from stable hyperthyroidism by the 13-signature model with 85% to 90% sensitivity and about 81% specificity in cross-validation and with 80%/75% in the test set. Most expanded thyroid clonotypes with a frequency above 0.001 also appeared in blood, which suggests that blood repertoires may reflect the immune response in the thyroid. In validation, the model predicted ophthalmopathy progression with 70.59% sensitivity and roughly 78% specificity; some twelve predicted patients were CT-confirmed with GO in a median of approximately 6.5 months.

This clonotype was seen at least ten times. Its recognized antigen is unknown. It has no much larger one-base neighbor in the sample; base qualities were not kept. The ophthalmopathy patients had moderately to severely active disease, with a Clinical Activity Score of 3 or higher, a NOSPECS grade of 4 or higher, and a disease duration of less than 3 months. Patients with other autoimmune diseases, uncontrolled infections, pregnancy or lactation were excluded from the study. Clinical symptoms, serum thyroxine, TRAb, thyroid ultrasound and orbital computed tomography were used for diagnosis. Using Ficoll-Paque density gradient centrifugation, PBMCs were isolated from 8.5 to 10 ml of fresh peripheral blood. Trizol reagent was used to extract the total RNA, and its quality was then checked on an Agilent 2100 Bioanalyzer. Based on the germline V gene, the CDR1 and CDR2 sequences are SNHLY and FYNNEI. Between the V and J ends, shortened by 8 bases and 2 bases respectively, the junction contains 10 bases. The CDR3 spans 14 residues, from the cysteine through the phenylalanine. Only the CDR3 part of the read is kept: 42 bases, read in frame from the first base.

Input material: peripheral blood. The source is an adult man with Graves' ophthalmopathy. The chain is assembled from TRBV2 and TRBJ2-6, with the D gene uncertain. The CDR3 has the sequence CASLSAAGANVLTF. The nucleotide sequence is TGTGCCAGCCTCTCCGCAGCTGGGGCCAACGTCCTGACTTTC. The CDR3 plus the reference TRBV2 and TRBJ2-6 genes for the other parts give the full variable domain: EPEVTQTPSHQVTQMGQEVILRCVPISNHLYFYWYRQILGQKVEFLVSFYNNEISEKSEIFDDQFSVERPDGSNFTLKIRSTKLEDSAMYFCASLSAAGANVLTFGAGSRLTVL.